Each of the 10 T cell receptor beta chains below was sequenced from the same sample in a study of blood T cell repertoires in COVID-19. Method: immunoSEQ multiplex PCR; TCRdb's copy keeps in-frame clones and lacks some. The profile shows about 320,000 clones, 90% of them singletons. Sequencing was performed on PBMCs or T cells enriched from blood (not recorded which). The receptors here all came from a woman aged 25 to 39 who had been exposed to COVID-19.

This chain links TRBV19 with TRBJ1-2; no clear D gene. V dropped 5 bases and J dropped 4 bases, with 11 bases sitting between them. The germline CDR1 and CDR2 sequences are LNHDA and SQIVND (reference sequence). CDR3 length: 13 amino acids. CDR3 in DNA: TGTGCCAGTAGTCCCCGGGTGTCCTATGGCTACACCTTC. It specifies CASSPRVSYGYTF.

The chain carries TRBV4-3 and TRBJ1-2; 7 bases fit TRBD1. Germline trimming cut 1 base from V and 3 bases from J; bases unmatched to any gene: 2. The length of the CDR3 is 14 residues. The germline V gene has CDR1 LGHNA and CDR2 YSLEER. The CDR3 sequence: CASSQVQGDYGYTF. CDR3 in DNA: TGCGCCAGCAGCCAAGTCCAGGGGGACTATGGCTACACCTTC.

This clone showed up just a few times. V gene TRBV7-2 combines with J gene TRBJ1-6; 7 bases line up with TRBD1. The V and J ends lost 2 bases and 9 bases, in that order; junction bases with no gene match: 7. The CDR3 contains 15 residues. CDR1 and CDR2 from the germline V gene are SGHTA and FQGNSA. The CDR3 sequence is CASSLLTGIGSPLHF. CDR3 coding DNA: TGTGCCAGCAGCTTACTGACAGGGATCGGTTCACCCCTCCACTTT.

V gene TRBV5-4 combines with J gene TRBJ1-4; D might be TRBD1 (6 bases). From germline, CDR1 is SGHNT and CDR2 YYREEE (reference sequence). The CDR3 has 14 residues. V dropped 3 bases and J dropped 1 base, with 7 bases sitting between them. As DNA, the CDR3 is TGTGCCAGCAGCTCACAGGGAACTAATGAAAAACTGTTTTTT. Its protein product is CASSSQGTNEKLFF. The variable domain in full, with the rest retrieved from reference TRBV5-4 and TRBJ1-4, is ETGVTQSPTHLIKTRGQQVTLRCSSQSGHNTVSWYQQALGQGPQFIFQYYREEENGRGNFPPRFSGLQFPNYSSELNVNALELDDSALYLCASSSQGTNEKLFFGSGTQLSVL.

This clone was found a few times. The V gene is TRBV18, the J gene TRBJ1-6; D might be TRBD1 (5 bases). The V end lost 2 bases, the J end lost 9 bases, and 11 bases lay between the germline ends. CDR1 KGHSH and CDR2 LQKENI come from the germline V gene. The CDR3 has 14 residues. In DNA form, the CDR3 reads TGTGCCAGCTCACCAACGGGGGTCAGTTCACCCCTCCACTTT. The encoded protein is CASSPTGVSSPLHF.

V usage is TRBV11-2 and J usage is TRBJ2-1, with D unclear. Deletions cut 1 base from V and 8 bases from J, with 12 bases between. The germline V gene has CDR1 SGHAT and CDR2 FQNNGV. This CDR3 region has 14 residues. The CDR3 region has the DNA TGTGCCAGCAGCTTAGTTCGGAGTTCCGATGAGCAGTTCTTC. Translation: CASSLVRSSDEQFF.

The chain's CDR3 is CASSSWGTDSFQETQYF. The CDR3 DNA reads TGTGCCAGCAGCTCCTGGGGAACTGACAGTTTCCAAGAGACCCAGTACTTC. The chain combines TRBV7-8 with TRBJ2-5; D is possibly TRBD1 (5 bases). The CDR3 runs to 17 residues. Per germline, CDR1 SGHVS and CDR2 FQNEAQ. Trimming stripped 4 bases from V and 1 base from J, with 19 bases between.

The CDR3 loop is CASSQEGGAAGNTIYF. DNA for the CDR3: TGTGCCAGCAGCCAAGAGGGAGGGGCTGCTGGAAACACCATATATTTT. This chain joins TRBV4-2 and TRBJ1-3; maybe TRBD1 (5 bases). With 0 bases removed from V and 2 bases from J, the gap between germline ends came to 11 bases. The germline V gene encodes CDR1 LGHNA and CDR2 YNFKEQ. This CDR3 has 16 residues.

The CDR3 nucleotides are TGTGCCAGCAGCCCTACGGGCAGGGGGGACAATCAGCCCCAGCATTTT. It is translated as CASSPTGRGDNQPQHF. This chain uses TRBV4-2 with TRBJ1-5; TRBD1 aligns across 7 bases. V shed 4 bases and J 3 bases; nucleotides not matched to a gene: 9. The CDR3 consists of 16 residues. The germline V gene encodes CDR1 LGHNA and CDR2 YNFKEQ.

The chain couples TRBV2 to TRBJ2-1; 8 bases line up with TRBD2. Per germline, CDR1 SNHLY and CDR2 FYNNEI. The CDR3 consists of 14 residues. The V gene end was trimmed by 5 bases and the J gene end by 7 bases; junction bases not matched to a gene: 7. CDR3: CASSSGGAANEQFF. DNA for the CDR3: TGTGCCAGCAGTTCCGGGGGGGCAGCGAATGAGCAGTTCTTC.